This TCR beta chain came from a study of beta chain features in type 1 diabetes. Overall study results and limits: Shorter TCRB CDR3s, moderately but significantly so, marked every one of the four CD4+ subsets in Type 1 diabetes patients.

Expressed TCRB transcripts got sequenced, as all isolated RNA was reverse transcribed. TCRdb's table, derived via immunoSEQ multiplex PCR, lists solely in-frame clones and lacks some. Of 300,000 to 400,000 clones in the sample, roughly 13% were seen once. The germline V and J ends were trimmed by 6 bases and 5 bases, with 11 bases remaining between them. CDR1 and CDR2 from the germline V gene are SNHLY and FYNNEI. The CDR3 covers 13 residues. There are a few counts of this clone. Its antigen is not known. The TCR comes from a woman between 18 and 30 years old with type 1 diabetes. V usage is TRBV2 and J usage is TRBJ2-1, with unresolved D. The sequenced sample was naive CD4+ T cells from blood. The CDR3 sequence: CASRVRIHNEQFF. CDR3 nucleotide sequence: TGTGCCAGCAGGGTGAGGATTCACAATGAGCAGTTCTTC.